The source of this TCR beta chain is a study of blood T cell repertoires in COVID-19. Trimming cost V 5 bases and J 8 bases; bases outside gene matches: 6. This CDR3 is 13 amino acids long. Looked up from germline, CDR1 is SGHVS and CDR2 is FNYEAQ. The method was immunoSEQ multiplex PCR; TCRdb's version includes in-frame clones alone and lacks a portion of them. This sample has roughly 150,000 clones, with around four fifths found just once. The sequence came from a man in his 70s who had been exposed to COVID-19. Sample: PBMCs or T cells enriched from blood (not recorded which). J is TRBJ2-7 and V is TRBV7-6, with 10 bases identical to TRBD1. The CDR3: CASSRDRGQKQYF. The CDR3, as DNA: TGTGCCAGCAGCCGTGACAGGGGGCAAAAGCAGTACTTC. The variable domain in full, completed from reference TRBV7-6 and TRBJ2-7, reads GAGVSQSPRYKVTKRGQDVALRCDPISGHVSLYWYRQALGQGPEFLTYFNYEAQQDKSGLPNDRFSAERPEGSISTLTIQRTEQRDSAMYRCASSRDRGQKQYFGPGTRLTVT.